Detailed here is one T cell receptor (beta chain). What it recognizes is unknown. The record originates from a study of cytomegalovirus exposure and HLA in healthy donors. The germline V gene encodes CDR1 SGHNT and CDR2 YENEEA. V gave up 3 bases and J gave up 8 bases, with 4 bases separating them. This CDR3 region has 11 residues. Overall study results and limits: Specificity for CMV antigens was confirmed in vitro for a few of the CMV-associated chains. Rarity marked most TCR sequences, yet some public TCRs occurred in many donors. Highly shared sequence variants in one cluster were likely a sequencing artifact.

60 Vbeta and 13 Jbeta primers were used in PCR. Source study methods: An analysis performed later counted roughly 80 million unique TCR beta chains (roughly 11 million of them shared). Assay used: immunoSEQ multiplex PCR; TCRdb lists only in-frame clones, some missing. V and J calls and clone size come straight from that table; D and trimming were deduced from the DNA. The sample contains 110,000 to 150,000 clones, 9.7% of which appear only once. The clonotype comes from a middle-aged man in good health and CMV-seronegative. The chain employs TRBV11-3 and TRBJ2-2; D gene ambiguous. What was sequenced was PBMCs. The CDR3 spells CASSLRGELFF. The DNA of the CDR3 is TGTGCCAGCAGCTTGAGGGGGGAGCTGTTTTTT.